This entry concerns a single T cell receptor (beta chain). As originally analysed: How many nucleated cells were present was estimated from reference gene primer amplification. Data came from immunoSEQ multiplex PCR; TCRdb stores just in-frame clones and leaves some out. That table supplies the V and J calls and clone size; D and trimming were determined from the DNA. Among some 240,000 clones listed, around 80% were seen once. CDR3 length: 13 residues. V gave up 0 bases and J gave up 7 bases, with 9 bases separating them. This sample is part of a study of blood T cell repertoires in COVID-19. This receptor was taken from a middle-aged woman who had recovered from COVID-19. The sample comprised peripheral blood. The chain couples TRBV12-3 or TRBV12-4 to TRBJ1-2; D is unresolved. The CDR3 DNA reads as TGTGCCAGCAGTTTAGCAGGGAGCCGTGGCTACACCTTC. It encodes CASSLAGSRGYTF.